These 17 T cell receptor beta chains were sequenced from one sample in a study of shared clonotypes between healthy human individuals. Profiling relied on immunoSEQ multiplex PCR, and the TCRdb table lists in-frame clones only, not all of them. This sample has approximately 2,000,000 clones; around 93% occur once, and the top ten carry 0.37%. Sequencing was done on a sample of naive CD4+ T cells from PBMCs. The subset denotes: CD45RA+ positively selected. These receptors originate from a young man in good health. Some clones in this sample may be carry-over from other donors' samples.

The chain has TRBV6-5 and TRBJ2-7; no firm D call. V lost 0 bases, J lost 2 bases, and 8 bases lay in between. CDR3 size: 14 residues. The germline V gene has CDR1 MNHEY and CDR2 SVGAGI. CDR3 loop: CASSYSYTTYEQYF. CDR3 DNA sequence: TGTGCCAGCAGTTACTCCTACACAACCTACGAGCAGTACTTC.

V gene TRBV7-2 combines with J gene TRBJ2-3, with TRBD2 matching 10 bases. Germline V lookup: CDR1 SGHTA, CDR2 FQGNSA. CDR3 length: 14 residues. V lost 5 bases and J lost 3; bases outside the gene matches: 2. The CDR3 DNA reads TGTGCCAGCAGCGGACTAGCGGTAACAGATACGCAGTATTTT. Residues: CASSGLAVTDTQYF.

The V and J genes are TRBV11-2 and TRBJ1-1; 10 nucleotides align to TRBD1. The trim removed 5 bases at V and 4 bases at J, leaving 7 bases unmatched. The CDR3 runs 15 residues. From germline, CDR1 is SGHAT and CDR2 FQNNGV. The CDR3 reads CASSQMTGGGTEAFF. The CDR3 nucleotides are TGTGCCAGCAGCCAAATGACAGGGGGCGGCACTGAAGCTTTCTTT.

The chain carries TRBV19 and TRBJ2-1; 8 nucleotides agree with TRBD1. The ends lost 6 bases at V and 5 bases at J; junction bases unmatched: 3. CDR1 and CDR2 from the germline V gene are LNHDA and SQIVND (reference sequence). The CDR3 totals 13 residues. The CDR3 spells CASSRTGNNEQFF. CDR3 nucleotide sequence: TGTGCCAGTAGCCGGACAGGGAACAATGAGCAGTTCTTC. Based on the CDR3 plus reference TRBV19 and TRBJ2-1, the full variable domain is DGGITQSPKYLFRKEGQNVTLSCEQNLNHDAMYWYRQDPGQGLRLIYYSQIVNDFQKGDIAEGYSVSREKKESFPLTVTSAQKNPTAFYLCASSRTGNNEQFFGPGTRLTVL.

The chain is built from TRBV27 and TRBJ2-1; the D gene is possibly TRBD1 (5 bases). V was clipped by 3 bases and J by 8 bases, with 17 bases between them. In germline, CDR1 is MNHEY, CDR2 SMNVEV (reference sequence). The CDR3 runs to 15 residues. Written as DNA, the CDR3 is TGTGCCAGCAGTTTTCAGGGAACTTTACAATATGAGCAGTTCTTC. Its protein product is CASSFQGTLQYEQFF.

This chain uses TRBV19 with TRBJ1-2; D unclear. CDR3 length equals 15 residues. CDR1 LNHDA and CDR2 SQIVND come from the germline V gene (reference sequence). V dropped 6 bases and J dropped 3 bases, with 17 bases sitting between them. The CDR3 sequence is CASSSTAVGDYGYTF. The CDR3 DNA sequence: TGTGCCAGTAGCAGTACGGCGGTAGGTGACTATGGCTACACCTTC.

V usage is TRBV28 and J usage is TRBJ2-7, with D perhaps matching TRBD2 (5 bases). The CDR3 consists of 15 residues. V lost 8 bases, J lost 2 bases, and 19 bases lay in between. The germline gives CDR1 MDHEN, CDR2 SYDVKM. CDR3 amino acids: CASHGRVEDAYEQYF. The CDR3 nucleotides are TGTGCCAGCCATGGGCGGGTAGAGGACGCCTACGAGCAGTACTTC.

This chain joins TRBV4-2 and TRBJ1-5; TRBD1 agrees at 7 bases. Looked up from germline, CDR1 is LGHNA and CDR2 is YNFKEQ. With 1 base clipped from V and 5 bases from J, the junction kept 11 bases outside the gene matches. The CDR3 covers 17 residues. The CDR3 reads CASSQATLQGLDQPQHF. The CDR3 coding sequence is TGTGCCAGCAGCCAAGCAACATTACAGGGGCTTGATCAGCCCCAGCATTTT.

This clone appeared once. The rearrangement uses TRBV6-1 and TRBJ1-4, with a weak D call TRBD1 (5 bases). Trimming stripped 0 bases from V and 7 bases from J, with 9 bases between. CDR1 MNHNS and CDR2 SASEGT come from the germline V gene. There are 14 residues in the CDR3. This chain's CDR3 is CASSEAGAVEKLFF. The CDR3 DNA is TGTGCCAGCAGTGAAGCAGGGGCGGTTGAAAAACTGTTTTTT.

The J gene is TRBJ2-7, the V gene TRBV25-1; 12 bases match TRBD2. V shed 4 bases, J shed 0 bases, and the junction held 4 bases outside the gene matches. This CDR3 is 16 amino acids long. Germline CDR1 and CDR2: MGHDK and SYGVNS. The chain's CDR3 is CASSVRTSGISYEQYF. The CDR3 coding sequence is TGTGCCAGCAGTGTCCGGACTAGCGGGATCTCCTACGAGCAGTACTTC.

This chain uses TRBV7-3 with TRBJ2-3; the D gene is possibly TRBD1 (7 bases). This CDR3 has 16 amino acids. Trimming removed 3 bases at V and 0 bases at J, with 13 bases between. Germline V gives CDR1 SGHTA, CDR2 FQGTGA. The DNA of the CDR3 is TGTGCCAGCAGCTTGGGGGGACAGACTAGCACAGATACGCAGTATTTT. The encoded protein is CASSLGGQTSTDTQYF. The variable domain in full, completed from reference TRBV7-3 and TRBJ2-3, reads GAGVSQTPSNKVTEKGKYVELRCDPISGHTALYWYRQSLGQGPEFLIYFQGTGAADDSGLPNDRFFAVRPEGSVSTLKIQRTERGDSAVYLCASSLGGQTSTDTQYFGPGTRLTVL.

The chain uses TRBV5-1 and TRBJ2-3; weak D call: TRBD2 (6 bases). CDR3 length: 15 amino acids. From germline, CDR1 is SGHRS and CDR2 YFSETQ. V lost 2 bases and J lost 1, with 11 bases in between. CDR3 region: CASSFSGEGTDTQYF. The CDR3 nucleotides read TGCGCCAGCAGCTTCTCCGGGGAGGGCACAGATACGCAGTATTTT.

The V and J genes are TRBV7-6 and TRBJ2-1; D possibly matches TRBD1 or TRBD2 (5 bases each). This CDR3 contains 15 residues. V lost 6 bases, J lost 5 bases, and 17 bases lay in between. CDR1 SGHVS and CDR2 FNYEAQ come from the germline V gene. The CDR3 DNA follows: TGTGCCAGCAGAGGGACCGTCGCAGGGCACAATGAGCAGTTCTTC. It is translated as CASRGTVAGHNEQFF.

This clone was found once. The V call is TRBV15, the J call TRBJ2-1, with D tentatively TRBD1 or TRBD2 (5 bases each). The CDR3 spans 14 residues. CDR1 is LNHNV and CDR2 is YYDKDF in the germline V gene (reference sequence). Trimming took 0 bases from V and 8 from J, leaving 11 bases between them. The chain's CDR3 is CATSRDWGTHEQFF. The DNA for the CDR3 is TGTGCCACCAGCAGAGATTGGGGGACGCATGAGCAGTTCTTC.

Comments on this clone: This CDR3 is also generated by other DNA sequences in the sample. This rearrangement joins TRBV29-1 to TRBJ1-5; unclear D gene. Germline CDR1 is SQVTM and CDR2 is ANQGSEA. This CDR3 region has 12 residues. The CDR3 bases are TGCAGTGCTCGGGATACCAATCAGCCCCAGCATTTT. The encoded protein is CSARDTNQPQHF.

This chain uses TRBV11-2 with TRBJ2-1, with 7 bases matching TRBD1. This CDR3 is built from 16 residues. V lost 7 bases to trimming and J lost 12 bases; unmatched junction nucleotides: 21. Per germline, CDR1 SGHAT and CDR2 FQNNGV. The CDR3 spells CASTLLGGSSQGVQFF. CDR3 sequence (DNA): TGTGCCAGCACCCTTTTAGGCGGGTCCAGCCAGGGGGTGCAGTTCTTC.

Points on this clone: Other DNA sequences within the sample encode an identical CDR3. The chain couples TRBV2 to TRBJ1-2; D gene unclear. The ends were cut back, 5 bases at V and 6 bases at J, with 4 bases in the middle. The CDR3 is 10 residues long. Germline V gene lookup returns CDR1 SNHLY and CDR2 FYNNEI. Written as DNA, the CDR3 is TGTGCCAGCAGTCAGAATGGCTACACCTTC. This gives the protein CASSQNGYTF.